These 27 T cell receptor beta chains share one sample of origin, sequenced in a study of spatial heterogeneity in lung cancer. TCRdb ran MiXCR on the 5' RACE reads and lists one entry per CDR3 protein. Of fewer than 1,500 distinct CDR3 sequences in the sample, around 7% were seen once. The time point denotes: sample taken at primary tumor resection. The material sequenced was normal lung tissue next to the tumor, taken at surgery. The receptors derive from a male donor with early-stage non-small cell lung cancer.

This clonotype was picked up many times. This chain uses TRBV12-3 or TRBV12-4 with TRBJ2-3; TRBD2 aligns across 9 bases. J was trimmed by 4 bases and V by 5 bases; bases with no gene match: 13. This CDR3 has 17 residues. CDR3 coding DNA: TGTGCCAGCAGTCCCGCGGGGGGGGGCAAAAGGGCAGATACGCAGTATTTT. Translating gives CASSPAGGGKRADTQYF.

This rearrangement joins TRBV6-2 or TRBV6-3 to TRBJ1-5, with 10 nucleotides matching TRBD1. The germline gives CDR1 MNHEY, CDR2 SVGEGT. The CDR3 is 16 residues long. The V segment lost 6 bases and the J segment 7 bases; nucleotides outside the gene matches: 12. This CDR3 is CASSRDRGVHGQPQHF. CDR3 coding DNA: TGTGCCAGCAGCCGGGACAGGGGCGTTCATGGGCAGCCCCAGCATTTT.

V and J are TRBV7-1 and TRBJ2-7; 9 bases map to TRBD1. TRBV7-1 counts as an open reading frame of uncertain function. The CDR3 is 15 residues long. After removal of 3 bases from V and 2 bases from J, the junction contained 5 bases not matched to a gene. Here the CDR3 reads CASSSGQGRAYEQYF. CDR3 coding DNA: TGTGCCAGCAGCTCGGGACAGGGACGGGCCTACGAGCAGTACTTC.

Sample share makes this clonotype medium-sized. The rearrangement joins TRBV28 to TRBJ2-3; D ambiguous. Germline CDR1 reads MDHEN; CDR2 reads SYDVKM. The CDR3 contains 16 residues. Trimming pared 4 bases from V and 3 bases from J, leaving 17 bases between. The CDR3 DNA sequence: TGTGCCAGCAGTTCCCGATCCTCTAGAGAAACAGATACGCAGTATTTT. Translation gives CASSSRSSRETDTQYF.

J is TRBJ2-1 and V is TRBV27; D not resolved. Per the germline V gene, CDR1 is MNHEY and CDR2 is SMNVEV (reference sequence). This CDR3 has 13 residues. V lost 2 bases to trimming and J lost 4 bases, with 6 bases between them. The CDR3 reads CASSLGSYNEQFF. The DNA for the CDR3 is TGTGCCAGCAGTTTAGGCAGTTACAATGAGCAGTTCTTC.

In its sample, this clonotype ranks as medium-sized. The V gene is TRBV14, the J gene TRBJ1-1; D not certain. CDR3 length equals 13 residues. The V and J ends lost 1 base and 13 bases respectively, with 16 bases between them. CDR1 and CDR2 from the germline V gene are SGHDN and FVKESK. The CDR3 sequence: CASSQVSLGKRFF. In nucleotides, the CDR3 is TGTGCCAGCAGCCAAGTCAGTTTGGGGAAGCGTTTCTTT.

Sample share makes this clonotype large. The chain links TRBV3-1 to TRBJ1-6; tentative D call: TRBD1 (5 bases). Deletions cut 4 bases from V and 13 bases from J, with 23 bases between. This CDR3 spans 16 amino acids. Germline V gene lookup returns CDR1 LGHDT and CDR2 YNNKEL (reference sequence). CDR3 region: CASSLSVGGLEIPLHF. In nucleotides, the CDR3 is TGTGCCAGCAGCCTTTCGGTTGGGGGGTTAGAAATTCCCCTCCACTTT.

This clonotype is medium-sized (0.01 to 0.1%) in the sample. The V gene is TRBV6-1, the J gene TRBJ2-7; D call uncertain. CDR1 and CDR2 (germline): MNHNS, SASEGT. The CDR3 is 12 residues long. V was clipped by 3 bases and J by 3 bases, with 6 bases between them. Here the CDR3 DNA reads TGTGCCAGCAGTGAGCTGAGCTACGAGCAGTACTTC. This translates into CASSELSYEQYF.

This clonotype counts as medium-sized. Sequence at one end of the junction differs from germline and may be a read error. The V gene is TRBV5-1, the J gene TRBJ2-1; TRBD2 matches 7 bases. CDR1 SGHRS and CDR2 YFSETQ come from the germline V gene. The CDR3 runs to 16 residues. CDR3 nucleotide sequence: TGCGCCAACAGCTTATTTGCGGGAGATTCGTACAATGAGCAGTTCTTC. It specifies CANSLFAGDSYNEQFF.

This clonotype has more than one count but fewer than ten. V and J are TRBV6-9 and TRBJ1-6; the match to TRBD1 covers 11 bases. V dropped 2 bases and J dropped 7; count of bases not matched to a gene: 7. The CDR3 contains 17 residues. CDR1 and CDR2 (germline): MNHGY, SVAAGI. CDR3 sequence reads: CASSYKPGQGVNSPLHF. The CDR3 nucleotides are TGTGCCAGCAGTTATAAGCCGGGACAGGGGGTGAATTCACCCCTCCACTTT.

This clonotype is medium-sized. The J gene is TRBJ2-7, the V gene TRBV5-6; D is tentatively TRBD1 or TRBD2 (5 bases each). Trimming removed 4 bases from V and 4 bases from J, with 15 bases in between. CDR3 length equals 14 residues. Germline CDR1 is SGHDT and CDR2 is YYEEEE. CDR3 DNA sequence: TGTGCCAGCAGCCCGGGACCCGAGAAATACGAGCAGTACTTC. It is translated as CASSPGPEKYEQYF.

By share of the sample, this clonotype is medium-sized. This chain links TRBV29-1 with TRBJ2-4; tentative D call: TRBD1 (5 bases). The germline V gene encodes CDR1 SQVTM and CDR2 ANQGSEA. The CDR3 is 12 amino acids. The V gene lost 6 bases and the J gene lost 0 bases, with 6 bases spanning the gap. The chain's CDR3 is CSVGLAKNIQYF. The CDR3 bases are TGCAGCGTGGGGCTAGCCAAAAACATTCAGTACTTC.

In its sample, this clonotype ranks as medium-sized. The chain combines TRBV27 with TRBJ2-1; TRBD2 matches at 8 bases. This CDR3 contains 15 residues. Germline CDR1 reads MNHEY; CDR2 reads SMNVEV (reference sequence). V shed 7 bases and J 5 bases; nucleotides not matched to a gene: 10. This CDR3 is CASTGGPTSNNEQFF. CDR3 in DNA: TGTGCCAGCACGGGGGGGCCAACAAGTAACAATGAGCAGTTCTTC.

In its sample, this clonotype was seen many times. This sequence may be a read error, since a much larger clone differs from it by one base. This chain joins TRBV28 and TRBJ2-3; TRBD2 matches 8 bases. Looked up from germline, CDR1 is MDHEN and CDR2 is SYDVKM. CDR3 length: 15 residues. DNA of the CDR3: TGTGTCAGCAGTCCTCCTAGCGGGCTCACAGATACGCAGTATTTT. This encodes CVSSPPSGLTDTQYF.

This clonotype was observed many times. The chain uses TRBV20-1 and TRBJ2-5, with TRBD2 identical over 10 bases. Germline V lookup: CDR1 DFQATT, CDR2 SNEGSKA (reference sequence). This CDR3 spans 14 amino acids. The junction had 3 bases not matched to a gene; V was cut back by 3 bases and J by 2 bases. CDR3 bases: TGCAGTGCTAGTCCAGCGGGGGGGCAAGAGACCCAGTACTTC. Its translation is CSASPAGGQETQYF.

In its sample, this clonotype is medium-sized. The chain combines TRBV19 with TRBJ2-1; 7 positions agree with TRBD1. This CDR3 is built from 16 residues. CDR1 LNHDA and CDR2 SQIVND come from the germline V gene (reference sequence). V trimming: 4 bases; J trimming: 0 bases; junction bases outside the gene matches: 6. The CDR3 spells CASSTQQGSSYNEQFF. The CDR3 nucleotides are TGTGCCAGTAGTACCCAACAGGGGAGCTCCTACAATGAGCAGTTCTTC.

This clonotype has ten or more counts. Mismatch with germline at one junction end may stem from a read error. The genes are TRBV20-1 and TRBJ2-7, with a tentative D call TRBD2 (6 bases). Germline CDR1 is DFQATT and CDR2 is SNEGSKA (reference sequence). This CDR3 has 13 residues. The CDR3 nucleotides read TGCAGTGCCAGAGGGGCAGGGAGGAACGAGCAGTACTTC. The encoded protein is CSARGAGRNEQYF.

This clonotype was detected many times. The genes are TRBV3-1 and TRBJ1-2; 7 bases agree with TRBD1. The CDR3 has 14 residues. Germline trimming cut 3 bases from V and 5 bases from J; bases unmatched to any gene: 6. Per the germline V gene, CDR1 is LGHDT and CDR2 is YNNKEL (reference sequence). The CDR3: CASSQTGTAYGYTF. DNA for the CDR3: TGTGCCAGCAGCCAGACCGGGACAGCTTATGGCTACACCTTC.

Sample share makes this clonotype medium-sized. This chain connects TRBV3-1 to TRBJ2-3; D is perhaps TRBD1 or TRBD2 (6 bases each). Germline CDR1 reads LGHDT; CDR2 reads YNNKEL (reference sequence). The CDR3 is 16 residues long. Trimming took off 4 bases at V and 2 bases at J, with 16 bases between the two ends. CDR3 loop: CASSPLGGGNTDTQYF. In DNA form, the CDR3 reads TGTGCCAGCAGCCCCCTTGGAGGGGGGAACACAGATACGCAGTATTTT.

The gene calls are TRBV11-2 and TRBJ2-6; tentative D call: TRBD1 (6 bases). CDR1 SGHAT and CDR2 FQNNGV come from the germline V gene. V gave up 4 bases and J gave up 0 bases, with 13 bases separating them. The CDR3 covers 17 residues. CDR3 DNA sequence: TGTGCCAGCAGCTCGGTCGGACAGTCCTCTGGGGCCAACGTCCTGACTTTC. Translated: CASSSVGQSSGANVLTF.

Judged by abundance, this clonotype is medium-sized (0.01 to 0.1%). The chain combines TRBV27 with TRBJ1-5; possible D gene TRBD1, 6 bases. The CDR3 has 16 amino acids. CDR1 is MNHEY and CDR2 is SMNVEV in the germline V gene (reference sequence). Trimming removed 5 bases from V and 6 bases from J, with 20 bases in between. CDR3 DNA sequence: TGTGCCAGCAGTCCGGATTCTGGGCAAGGGGGTCAGCCCCAGCATTTT. Translating gives CASSPDSGQGGQPQHF.

This clonotype counts as medium-sized. The chain has TRBV4-1 and TRBJ2-2; tentatively, D is TRBD1 or TRBD2 (5 bases each). Germline V gene lookup returns CDR1 MGHRA and CDR2 YSYEKL. CDR3 size: 16 residues. V was shortened by 0 bases and J by 11 bases, with 19 bases between the two germline ends. The DNA of the CDR3 is TGCGCCAGCAGCCAAGATGTCGGGGCCGCCTTGAGAGAGCTGTTTTTT. Protein: CASSQDVGAALRELFF.

By sample fraction, this clonotype is medium-sized. The chain joins TRBV11-1 to TRBJ2-2; D unclear. V lost 0 bases and J lost 3, with 5 bases in between. Germline CDR1 is SGHAT and CDR2 is FQDESV (reference sequence). The CDR3 is made up of 14 amino acids. CDR3 DNA: TGTGCCAGCAGCTTAGCTGAGTACACCGGGGAGCTGTTTTTT. This gives the protein CASSLAEYTGELFF. Filled out from reference TRBV11-1 and TRBJ2-2, the complete variable domain reads EAEVAQSPRYKITEKSQAVAFWCDPISGHATLYWYRQILGQGPELLVQFQDESVVDDSQLPKDRFSAERLKGVDSTLKIQPAELGDSAMYLCASSLAEYTGELFFGEGSRLTVL.

This clonotype is classed as medium-sized (0.01 to 0.1%). This chain uses TRBV29-1 with TRBJ2-7, with 11 bases matching TRBD2. Germline CDR1 reads SQVTM; CDR2 reads ANQGSEA. This CDR3 contains 14 residues. V lost 6 bases, J lost 9 bases, and 13 bases stayed unmatched. CDR3 protein: CSVIGGLAGGRQYF. The CDR3 DNA follows: TGCAGCGTCATCGGGGGGCTAGCGGGAGGTCGGCAGTACTTC.

This clonotype came up many times. The chain employs TRBV6-2 or TRBV6-3 and TRBJ1-2; 9 nucleotides align to TRBD1. This CDR3 is 12 amino acids long. Germline CDR1 MNHEY, CDR2 SVGEGT. The V gene end was trimmed by 6 bases and the J gene end by 12 bases; junction bases not matched to a gene: 8. CDR3 sequence reads: CASSWTGDADTF. Here the CDR3 DNA reads TGTGCCAGCAGCTGGACAGGGGATGCCGACACCTTC.

This clonotype is medium-sized (0.01 to 0.1%) in the sample. V and J are TRBV12-3 or TRBV12-4 and TRBJ1-5, with a tentative D call TRBD1 (6 bases). This CDR3 region has 15 residues. The germline V and J ends were trimmed by 1 base and 3 bases, with 10 bases remaining between them. The CDR3 sequence: CASSLGSGANQPQHF. The CDR3 DNA sequence: TGTGCCAGCAGTTTAGGTTCGGGGGCCAATCAGCCCCAGCATTTT.

By its share, this clonotype is large. V usage is TRBV20-1 and J usage is TRBJ2-7; D call uncertain. Germline V CDR1 and CDR2: DFQATT, SNEGSKA (reference sequence). The CDR3 loop spans 14 amino acids. The V gene lost 1 base and the J gene lost 1 base, with 11 bases spanning the gap. CDR3 bases: TGCAGTGCTAGAGGGTCTGGGCTGTCCTACGAGCAGTACTTC. Its translation is CSARGSGLSYEQYF.